The 20 T cell receptor beta chains reported below all come from one sample, sequenced in a study of blood T cell repertoires in COVID-19. Sequencing used immunoSEQ multiplex PCR; TCRdb keeps in-frame clones, though not all of them. The sample includes under 250,000 clones, around 81% of them seen just once. The specimen was peripheral blood. Receptors originate from a woman in her seventies with acute or convalescent COVID-19.

This clone appeared a single time. The V gene is TRBV6-5, the J gene TRBJ1-1; maybe TRBD1 (6 bases). Trimming took off 6 bases at V and 8 bases at J, with 13 bases between the two ends. CDR1 and CDR2 from the germline V gene are MNHEY and SVGAGI. The CDR3 loop spans 12 amino acids. The CDR3 reads CASRGSDREAFF. The CDR3 DNA sequence: TGTGCCAGCAGGGGGTCAGACAGGGAAGCTTTCTTT.

This clone was observed once. V gene TRBV29-1 combines with J gene TRBJ2-3, with TRBD1 identical over 8 bases. Germline V gene data show CDR1 as SQVTM and CDR2 as ANQGSEA. The ends lost 6 bases at V and 3 bases at J; junction bases unmatched: 8. The CDR3 has 14 residues. CDR3 region: CSVNGQGGTDTQYF. As DNA, the CDR3 is TGCAGCGTAAACGGACAGGGTGGAACAGATACGCAGTATTTT.

J is TRBJ2-3 and V is TRBV23-1; 7 nucleotides agree with TRBD1. TRBV23-1 falls under the ORF class, with uncertain function. CDR3 length: 15 amino acids. V lost 0 bases to trimming and J lost 3 bases; unmatched junction nucleotides: 3. For the CDR3, the DNA is TGCGCCAGCAGTCAATCGGGCAGGGGGACAGATACGCAGTATTTT. This encodes CASSQSGRGTDTQYF.

The chain recombines TRBV15 with TRBJ2-7; D gene uncertain. With 1 base removed from V and 5 bases from J, the gap between germline ends came to 3 bases. Germline loops: CDR1 LNHNV, CDR2 YYDKDF (reference sequence). The CDR3 consists of 11 residues. CDR3 in amino acids: CATSRAHEQYV. CDR3 sequence (DNA): TGTGCCACCAGCAGAGCTCACGAGCAGTACGTC.

This clone was counted once. The chain joins TRBV4-2 to TRBJ1-2; the match to TRBD1 covers 7 bases. The trim removed 1 base at V and 2 bases at J, leaving 7 bases unmatched. CDR1 is LGHNA, CDR2 YNFKEQ, per germline. This CDR3 has 16 amino acids. CDR3 loop: CASSQAHSTGNYGYTF. The CDR3 nucleotides are TGTGCCAGCAGCCAAGCCCATTCGACAGGGAACTATGGCTACACCTTC.

This chain uses TRBV11-2 with TRBJ2-4, with 8 positions matching TRBD2. Germline loops: CDR1 SGHAT, CDR2 FQNNGV. The CDR3 is 14 residues long. V gave up 5 bases and J gave up 5 bases; unmatched junction bases: 5. The CDR3 coding sequence is TGTGCCAGCAGCCAGGGACTAGTGCAAAACATTCAGTACTTC. Translating gives CASSQGLVQNIQYF.

The chain uses TRBV11-2 and TRBJ2-3; D gene ambiguous. From germline, CDR1 is SGHAT and CDR2 FQNNGV. There are 12 residues in the CDR3. V lost 3 bases and J lost 5, with 6 bases in between. The CDR3 loop is CASSFQIDTQYF. The CDR3, as DNA: TGTGCCAGCAGCTTTCAGATAGATACGCAGTATTTT.

V is TRBV3-1 (or the pseudogene TRBV3-2) and J is TRBJ2-1; 8 positions match TRBD2. V lost 0 bases to trimming and J lost 4 bases; unmatched junction nucleotides: 8. CDR3 length: 17 residues. Per the germline V gene, CDR1 is LGHDT and CDR2 is YNNKEL (reference sequence). The CDR3 spells CASSQEASGRLYNEQFF. The CDR3 DNA sequence: TGTGCCAGCAGCCAAGAGGCTAGCGGGCGCTTATACAATGAGCAGTTCTTC.

The chain joins TRBV18 to TRBJ2-1; TRBD2 agrees at 14 bases. This CDR3 is 16 amino acids long. The J segment lost 6 bases and the V segment lost 3 bases, leaving 4 bases of the junction unmatched. The germline V gene encodes CDR1 KGHSH and CDR2 LQKENI. CDR3 residues: CASSPPTSGGANEQFF. In DNA, the CDR3 is TGTGCCAGCTCACCCCCGACTAGCGGGGGGGCCAATGAGCAGTTCTTC.

The gene calls are TRBV6-5 and TRBJ2-1; TRBD2 aligns across 7 bases. Germline-derived CDR1 and CDR2 are MNHEY and SVGAGI. V lost 8 bases, J lost 7 bases, and 11 bases stayed unmatched. The CDR3 spans 14 residues. The CDR3 sequence is CASSVVGGRNEQFF. CDR3 in DNA: TGTGCCAGCTCGGTGGTGGGGGGGAGGAATGAGCAGTTCTTC.

The chain combines TRBV15 with TRBJ1-4; D possibly corresponds to TRBD1 (5 bases). The CDR3 is made up of 12 amino acids. V was cut by 3 bases and J by 12 bases, with 11 bases left in between. Germline loops: CDR1 LNHNV, CDR2 YYDKDF (reference sequence). CDR3 in amino acids: CATSRGDSELFF. The DNA for the CDR3 is TGTGCCACCAGCAGGGGGGACTCGGAACTGTTTTTT.

This chain connects TRBV2 to TRBJ2-7; possible D gene TRBD1, 6 bases. Germline V CDR1 and CDR2: SNHLY, FYNNEI. The CDR3 length is 14 residues. V was pared by 7 bases and J by 4 bases, with 17 bases between. The CDR3 sequence: CASTFADSAYEQYV. The CDR3, as DNA: TGTGCCAGCACCTTTGCGGACAGCGCGTACGAGCAGTACGTC.

The gene calls are TRBV7-2 and TRBJ2-7; D possibly corresponds to TRBD2 (6 bases). V shed 5 bases and J shed 12 bases, with 17 bases lying between them. The CDR3 is made up of 12 amino acids. Germline V lookup: CDR1 SGHTA, CDR2 FQGNSA. DNA of the CDR3: TGTGCCAGCAGCGATCCAGTGGGGGGTCGGTACTTC. Amino acid sequence: CASSDPVGGRYF.

The CDR3 bases are TGTGCCAGCAGGCGACCTGGACAGGGGGCGGTGTCAGATACGCAGTATTTT. Its protein is CASRRPGQGAVSDTQYF. V usage is TRBV11-2 and J usage is TRBJ2-3; 11 bases agree with TRBD1. The germline gives CDR1 SGHAT, CDR2 FQNNGV. This CDR3 comprises 17 residues. Trimming at V came to 6 bases and at J to 4 bases, leaving 12 bases not matched to a gene. Complete variable domain (other parts from reference TRBV11-2 and TRBJ2-3): EAGVAQSPRYKIIEKRQSVAFWCNPISGHATLYWYQQILGQGPKLLIQFQNNGVVDDSQLPKDRFSAERLKGVDSTLKIQPAKLEDSAVYLCASRRPGQGAVSDTQYFGPGTRLTVL.

CDR3 residues: CASSPGLGQGAYEQYF. The CDR3 DNA follows: TGTGCCAGCTCACCGGGACTCGGACAGGGGGCTTACGAGCAGTACTTC. The chain recombines TRBV18 with TRBJ2-7; 11 bases fit TRBD1. The germline V gene encodes CDR1 KGHSH and CDR2 LQKENI. The CDR3 extends over 16 amino acids. V shed 3 bases, J shed 4 bases, and the junction held 8 bases outside the gene matches.

V is TRBV7-8 and J is TRBJ2-7; 10 nucleotides align to TRBD1. V shed 4 bases and J 2 bases; nucleotides not matched to a gene: 8. The CDR3 length is 16 residues. The germline CDR1 and CDR2 sequences are SGHVS and FQNEAQ. The CDR3 protein is CASSYGQGGIAYEQYV. CDR3 DNA: TGTGCCAGCAGCTACGGACAGGGGGGTATAGCCTACGAGCAGTACGTC.

The rearrangement uses TRBV6-5 and TRBJ2-6; D is unresolved. V gave up 2 bases and J gave up 0 bases, with 5 bases separating them. In germline, CDR1 is MNHEY, CDR2 SVGAGI. This CDR3 region has 15 residues. The CDR3 region has the DNA TGTGCCAGCAGTTACGCGTCCTCTGGGGCCAACGTCCTGACTTTC. The encoded protein is CASSYASSGANVLTF.

The table lists this clone with many counts. The rearrangement joins TRBV5-1 to TRBJ1-1, with D perhaps matching TRBD1 (5 bases). Germline V gene data show CDR1 as SGHRS and CDR2 as YFSETQ. The germline V and J ends were trimmed by 4 bases and 0 bases, with 10 bases remaining between them. The CDR3 is 14 residues long. CDR3 nucleotides: TGCGCCAGCAGCGAATCACAGGTGAACACTGAAGCTTTCTTT. Translation gives CASSESQVNTEAFF.

The V gene is TRBV3-1 (or the pseudogene TRBV3-2), the J gene TRBJ2-2, with 8 bases identical to TRBD1. The V segment lost 4 bases and the J segment 0 bases; nucleotides outside the gene matches: 4. The CDR3 contains 16 residues. Germline assignment: CDR1 LGHDT and CDR2 YNNKEL (reference sequence). CDR3 bases: TGTGCCAGCAGCCCCCCGGGACAGGCGAACACCGGGGAGCTGTTTTTT. It is translated as CASSPPGQANTGELFF.

V gene TRBV15 combines with J gene TRBJ2-7, with D possibly matching TRBD1 (5 bases). Germline V lookup: CDR1 LNHNV, CDR2 YYDKDF (reference sequence). The V end lost 0 bases, the J end lost 6 bases, and 12 bases lay between the germline ends. The CDR3 consists of 14 residues. As DNA, the CDR3 is TGTGCCACCAGCAGAGACCAGAAGGGGTCCGAGCAGTACTTC. Translating it yields CATSRDQKGSEQYF.